A selection of T cell receptor beta chains follows, all from one sample in a study of T cells in localized non-small cell lung cancer. Repertoires were generated with immunoSEQ multiplex PCR, while TCRdb's copy carries only in-frame clones and drops some. The profile shows around 30,000 clones, about nine tenths of them singletons. The sequences come from PBMCs, collected before any cancer treatment. The receptors were gathered from a man aged 40 to 75 with stage II lung adenocarcinoma. Each CDR3 is given without its conserved first and last residue. A D gene is named only where the DNA matches it firmly.

>TRBV6-1|TRBD2
ASSEAVPTSGRQLRHTQY
>TRBV6-1|NA
ASSASYSYEQY
>TRBV28|NA
ASSLQVVGALREKLF
>TRBV11-3|NA
ASSRGLAGGGANVLT
>TRBV27|NA
ASRGVAKNIQY
>TRBV19|NA
ASSIVRPRGTEAF
>TRBV27|TRBD2
ASKGGGGYEQY
>TRBV6-5|NA
ASSRGVNTEAF
>TRBV30|NA
AWRPLGVQETQY
>TRBV28|NA
ASRDRRPGNTIY
>TRBV5-4|TRBD2
ASSLGEGQDTQY
>TRBV28|TRBD1
ASSFYTGTGPNTGELF
>TRBV9|TRBD2
ASSLAGAAGELF
>TRBV6-5|NA
ASSYSPSSLTYGYT
>TRBV19|TRBD2
ASSRTSGRAREQF
>TRBV5-4|NA
ASSLWGAGETQY
>TRBV7-2|TRBD2
ASSQVAGGSYEQY
>TRBV6-6|NA
ASSYSAPHTGELF
>TRBV4-1|NA
ASRPGTSYGYT
>TRBV5-6|NA
ASSYFQVRRDYGYT
>TRBV10-3|TRBD1
AITPGQADTQY
>TRBV9|NA
ASSAGGQYNEQF
>TRBV4-1|NA
ASSQEGVKYEQY
>TRBV28|TRBD1
ASSLRPGHRTGGYEQY
>TRBV5-4|NA
ASSLGLTGSTEAF
>TRBV7-2|TRBD1
ASSSPPGQGFHEQF
>TRBV12-5|TRBD2
ASGLGGTSADTQY
>TRBV10-2|NA
ASSELPRQDAYGYT
>TRBV7-9|TRBD2
ASSPGTSGTIYNEQF
>TRBV11-3|NA
ASSLGGDRLYEQY
>TRBV19|TRBD2
ASRFGLAGRNEQF
>TRBV4-2|NA
ASSQGVRDHSNQPQH
>TRBV14|NA
ASSQGGTTYNEQF
>TRBV25-1|NA
ASSESRTPNQPQH
>TRBV9|NA
ASSVSAGRGNTIY
>TRBV4-1|NA
ASSPGVPSYNEQF
>TRBV11-2|TRBD2
ASSTLAGRDTQY
>TRBV6-1|TRBD2
ASSERRWAGAYNEQF
>TRBV2|TRBD2
ASSDLRGAINYEQY
>TRBV5-1|TRBD1
ATMSRTGVTGELF